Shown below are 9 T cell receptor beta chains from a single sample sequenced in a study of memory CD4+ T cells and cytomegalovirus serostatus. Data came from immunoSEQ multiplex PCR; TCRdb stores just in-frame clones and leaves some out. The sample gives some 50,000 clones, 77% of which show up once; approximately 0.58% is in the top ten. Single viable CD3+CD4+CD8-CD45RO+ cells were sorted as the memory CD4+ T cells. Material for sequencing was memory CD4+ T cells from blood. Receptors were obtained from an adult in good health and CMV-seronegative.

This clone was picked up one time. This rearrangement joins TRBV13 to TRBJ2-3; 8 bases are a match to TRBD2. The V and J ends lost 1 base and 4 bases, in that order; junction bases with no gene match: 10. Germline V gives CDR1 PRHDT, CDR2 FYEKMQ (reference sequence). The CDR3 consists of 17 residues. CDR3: CASSLDFERERADTQYF. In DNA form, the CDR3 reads TGTGCCAGCAGCTTAGACTTTGAGCGGGAGCGCGCAGATACGCAGTATTTT.

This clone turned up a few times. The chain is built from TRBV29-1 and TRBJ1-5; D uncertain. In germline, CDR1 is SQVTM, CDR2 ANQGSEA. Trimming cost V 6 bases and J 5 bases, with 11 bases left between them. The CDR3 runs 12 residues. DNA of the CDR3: TGCAGCGTCCGAGGAACGGATCAGCCCCAGCATTTT. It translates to CSVRGTDQPQHF.

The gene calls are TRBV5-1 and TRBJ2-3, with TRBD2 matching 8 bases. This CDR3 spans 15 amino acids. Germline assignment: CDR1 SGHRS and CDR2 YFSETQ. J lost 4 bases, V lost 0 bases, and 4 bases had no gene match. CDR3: CASSLAGGPADTQYF. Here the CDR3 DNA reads TGCGCCAGCAGCTTGGCGGGGGGGCCTGCAGATACGCAGTATTTT.

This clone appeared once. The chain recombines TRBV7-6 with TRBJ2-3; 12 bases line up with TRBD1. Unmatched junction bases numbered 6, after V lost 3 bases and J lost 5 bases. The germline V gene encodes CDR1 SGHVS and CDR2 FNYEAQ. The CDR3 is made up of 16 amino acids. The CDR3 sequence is CASSFLGQGAIDTQYF. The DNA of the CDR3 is TGTGCCAGCAGCTTCCTGGGACAGGGGGCGATAGATACGCAGTATTTT. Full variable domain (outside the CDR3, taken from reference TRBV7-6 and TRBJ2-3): GAGVSQSPRYKVTKRGQDVALRCDPISGHVSLYWYRQALGQGPEFLTYFNYEAQQDKSGLPNDRFSAERPEGSISTLTIQRTEQRDSAMYRCASSFLGQGAIDTQYFGPGTRLTVL.

The CDR3, as DNA: TGCAGTGCCGTCGTAGGGGTCCCAGCTTTCTTT. As protein: CSAVVGVPAFF. The gene calls are TRBV20-1 and TRBJ1-1; tentative D call: TRBD1 (5 bases). Germline CDR1 DFQATT, CDR2 SNEGSKA (reference sequence). CDR3 size: 11 residues. The V gene lost 6 bases and the J gene lost 10 bases, with 15 bases spanning the gap.

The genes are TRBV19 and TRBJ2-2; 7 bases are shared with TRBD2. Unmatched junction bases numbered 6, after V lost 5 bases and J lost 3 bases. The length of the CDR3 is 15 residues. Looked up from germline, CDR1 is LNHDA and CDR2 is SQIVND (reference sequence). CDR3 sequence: CASSAGLSYTGELFF. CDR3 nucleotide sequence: TGTGCCAGTAGTGCGGGACTATCGTACACCGGGGAGCTGTTTTTT.

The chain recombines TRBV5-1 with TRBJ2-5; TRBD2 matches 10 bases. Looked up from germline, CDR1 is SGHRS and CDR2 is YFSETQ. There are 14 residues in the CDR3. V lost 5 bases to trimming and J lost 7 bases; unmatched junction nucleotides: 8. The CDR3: CASSTGTSDRTQYF. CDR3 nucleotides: TGCGCCAGCAGTACCGGGACTAGCGACAGGACCCAGTACTTC.

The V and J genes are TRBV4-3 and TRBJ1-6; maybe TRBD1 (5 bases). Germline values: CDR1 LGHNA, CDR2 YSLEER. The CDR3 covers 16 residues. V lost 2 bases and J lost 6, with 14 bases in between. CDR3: CASSQSTGRINSPLHF. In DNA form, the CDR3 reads TGCGCCAGCAGCCAATCAACGGGACGGATTAATTCACCCCTCCACTTT.

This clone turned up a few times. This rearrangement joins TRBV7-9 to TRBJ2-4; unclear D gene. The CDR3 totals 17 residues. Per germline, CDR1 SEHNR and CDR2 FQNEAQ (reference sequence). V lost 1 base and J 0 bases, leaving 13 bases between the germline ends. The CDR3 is CASSLVPTPIAKNIQYF. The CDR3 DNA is TGTGCCAGCAGCTTAGTCCCGACACCGATAGCCAAAAACATTCAGTACTTC.